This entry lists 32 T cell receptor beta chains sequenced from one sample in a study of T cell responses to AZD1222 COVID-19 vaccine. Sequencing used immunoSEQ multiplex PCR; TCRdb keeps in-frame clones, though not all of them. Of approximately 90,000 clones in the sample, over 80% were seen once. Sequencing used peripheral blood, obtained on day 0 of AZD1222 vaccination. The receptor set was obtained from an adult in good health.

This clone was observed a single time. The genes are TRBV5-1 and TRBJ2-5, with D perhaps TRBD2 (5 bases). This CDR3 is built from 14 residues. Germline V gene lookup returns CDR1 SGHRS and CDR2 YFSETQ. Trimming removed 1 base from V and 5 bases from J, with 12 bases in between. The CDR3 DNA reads TGCGCCAGCAGCTTGCAGCGGCTAGGGGAGACCCAGTACTTC. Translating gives CASSLQRLGETQYF.

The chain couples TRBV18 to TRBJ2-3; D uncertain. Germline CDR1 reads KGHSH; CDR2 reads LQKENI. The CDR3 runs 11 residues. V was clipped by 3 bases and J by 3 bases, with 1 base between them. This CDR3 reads CASSPTDTQYF. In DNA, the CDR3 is TGTGCCAGCTCACCTACAGATACGCAGTATTTT.

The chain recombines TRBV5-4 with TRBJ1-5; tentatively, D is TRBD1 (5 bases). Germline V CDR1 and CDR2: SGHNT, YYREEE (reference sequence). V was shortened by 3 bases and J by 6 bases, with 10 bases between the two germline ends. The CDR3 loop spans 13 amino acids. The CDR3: CASSSRVGQPQHF. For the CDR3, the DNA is TGTGCCAGCAGCTCCAGGGTAGGTCAGCCCCAGCATTTT.

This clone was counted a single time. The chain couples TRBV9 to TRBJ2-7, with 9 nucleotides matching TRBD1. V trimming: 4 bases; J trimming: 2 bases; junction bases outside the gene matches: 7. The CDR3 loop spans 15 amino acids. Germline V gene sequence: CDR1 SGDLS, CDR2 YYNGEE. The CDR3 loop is CASSRLGQGTYEQYF. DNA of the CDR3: TGTGCCAGCAGCCGTCTGGGACAGGGCACCTACGAGCAGTACTTC. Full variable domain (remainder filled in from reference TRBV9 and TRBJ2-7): DSGVTQTPKHLITATGQRVTLRCSPRSGDLSVYWYQQSLDQGLQFLIQYYNGEERAKGNILERFSAQQFPDLHSELNLSSLELGDSALYFCASSRLGQGTYEQYFGPGTRLTVT.

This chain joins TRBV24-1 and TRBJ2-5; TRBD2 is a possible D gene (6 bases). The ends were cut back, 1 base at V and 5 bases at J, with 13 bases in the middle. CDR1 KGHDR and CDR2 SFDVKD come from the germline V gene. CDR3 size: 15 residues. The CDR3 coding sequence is TGTGCCACCAGTGATTTCGAGGGAGGAGGGGAGACCCAGTACTTC. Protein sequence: CATSDFEGGGETQYF.

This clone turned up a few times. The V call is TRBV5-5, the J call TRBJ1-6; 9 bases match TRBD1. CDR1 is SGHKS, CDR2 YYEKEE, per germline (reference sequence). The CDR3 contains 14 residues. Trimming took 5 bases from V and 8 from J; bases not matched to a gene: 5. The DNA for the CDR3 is TGTGCCAGCAGGCAGGACAGGGGACATTCACCCCTCCACTTT. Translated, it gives CASRQDRGHSPLHF. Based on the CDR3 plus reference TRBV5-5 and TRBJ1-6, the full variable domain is DAGVTQSPTHLIKTRGQQVTLRCSPISGHKSVSWYQQVLGQGPQFIFQYYEKEERGRGNFPDRFSARQFPNYSSELNVNALLLGDSALYLCASRQDRGHSPLHFGNGTRLTVT.

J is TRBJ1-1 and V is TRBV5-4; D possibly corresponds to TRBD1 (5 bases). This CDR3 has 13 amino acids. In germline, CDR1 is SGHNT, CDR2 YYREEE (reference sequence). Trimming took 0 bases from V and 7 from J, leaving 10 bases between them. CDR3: CASSLETDIEAFF. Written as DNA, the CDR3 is TGTGCCAGCAGCTTGGAGACAGACATTGAAGCTTTCTTT. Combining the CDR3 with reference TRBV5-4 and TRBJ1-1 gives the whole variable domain ETGVTQSPTHLIKTRGQQVTLRCSSQSGHNTVSWYQQALGQGPQFIFQYYREEENGRGNFPPRFSGLQFPNYSSELNVNALELDDSALYLCASSLETDIEAFFGQGTRLTVV.

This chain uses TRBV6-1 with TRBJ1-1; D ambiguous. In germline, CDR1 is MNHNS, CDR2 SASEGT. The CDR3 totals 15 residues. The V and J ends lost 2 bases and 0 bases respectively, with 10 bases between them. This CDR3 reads CASSESGGMNTEAFF. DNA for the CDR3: TGTGCCAGCAGTGAAAGTGGTGGTATGAACACTGAAGCTTTCTTT.

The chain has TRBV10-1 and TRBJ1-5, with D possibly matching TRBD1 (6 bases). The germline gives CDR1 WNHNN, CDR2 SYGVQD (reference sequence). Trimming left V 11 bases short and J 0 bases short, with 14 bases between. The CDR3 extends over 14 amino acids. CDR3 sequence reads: CAWTTGNSNQPQHF. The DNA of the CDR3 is TGCGCCTGGACAACAGGGAATAGCAATCAGCCCCAGCATTTT.

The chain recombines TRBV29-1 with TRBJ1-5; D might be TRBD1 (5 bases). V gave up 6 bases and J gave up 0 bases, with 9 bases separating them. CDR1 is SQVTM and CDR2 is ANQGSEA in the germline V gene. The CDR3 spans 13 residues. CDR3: CSVQTDSNQPQHF. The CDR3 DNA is TGCAGCGTCCAGACAGATAGCAATCAGCCCCAGCATTTT.

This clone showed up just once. In DNA, the CDR3 is TGTGCCAGCAGCCCGAGAGCGGGGGCCCCGATGGGGACCCAGTACTTC. It is translated as CASSPRAGAPMGTQYF. This rearrangement joins TRBV14 to TRBJ2-5; 8 nucleotides align to TRBD2. Germline V gene lookup returns CDR1 SGHDN and CDR2 FVKESK. V dropped 4 bases and J dropped 7; count of bases not matched to a gene: 14. This CDR3 has 16 residues. The whole variable domain, filled in from reference TRBV14 and TRBJ2-5, reads EAGVTQFPSHSVIEKGQTVTLRCDPISGHDNLYWYRRVMGKEIKFLLHFVKESKQDESGMPNNRFLAERTGGTYSTLKVQPAELEDSGVYFCASSPRAGAPMGTQYFGPGTRLLVL.

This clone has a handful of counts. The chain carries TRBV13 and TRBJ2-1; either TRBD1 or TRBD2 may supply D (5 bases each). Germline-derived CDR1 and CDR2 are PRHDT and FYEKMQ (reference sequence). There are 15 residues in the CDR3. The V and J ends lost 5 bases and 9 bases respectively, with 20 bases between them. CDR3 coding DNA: TGTGCCAGCAGCCCCGCCGGGACGAGACACGCTGAGCAGTTCTTC. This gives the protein CASSPAGTRHAEQFF.

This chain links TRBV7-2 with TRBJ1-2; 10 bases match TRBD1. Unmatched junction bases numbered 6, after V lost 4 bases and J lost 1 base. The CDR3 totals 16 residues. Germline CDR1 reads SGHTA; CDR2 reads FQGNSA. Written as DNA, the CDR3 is TGTGCCAGCAGCTGGACAGGGGGAAGGCTTAACTATGGCTACACCTTC. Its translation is CASSWTGGRLNYGYTF.

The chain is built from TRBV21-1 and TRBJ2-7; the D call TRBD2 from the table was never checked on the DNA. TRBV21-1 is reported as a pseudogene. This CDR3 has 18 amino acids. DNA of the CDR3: TGTGCCAGCAGCAAAGGACTAGCGGGATCCCTTCCCAATCTCGAGCAGTACTTC. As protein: CASSKGLAGSLPNLEQYF.

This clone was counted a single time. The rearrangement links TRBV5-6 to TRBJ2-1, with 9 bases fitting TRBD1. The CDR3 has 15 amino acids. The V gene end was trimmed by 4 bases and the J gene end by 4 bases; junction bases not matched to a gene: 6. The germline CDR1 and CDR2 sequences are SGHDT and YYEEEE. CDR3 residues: CASSGRDRAYNEQFF. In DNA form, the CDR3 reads TGTGCCAGCAGCGGCCGGGACAGGGCTTACAATGAGCAGTTCTTC.

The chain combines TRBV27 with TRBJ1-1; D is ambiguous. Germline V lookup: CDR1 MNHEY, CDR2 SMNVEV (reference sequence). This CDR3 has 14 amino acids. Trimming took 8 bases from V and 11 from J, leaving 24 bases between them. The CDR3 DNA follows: TGTGCCAGCTTTCCTAAGACACTCGAACGCGGGGCTTTCTTT. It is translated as CASFPKTLERGAFF.

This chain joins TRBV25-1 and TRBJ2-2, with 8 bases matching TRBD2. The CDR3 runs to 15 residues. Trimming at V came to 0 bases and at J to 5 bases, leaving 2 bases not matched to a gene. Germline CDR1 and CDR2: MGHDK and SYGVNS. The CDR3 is CASSEYGTRTGELFF. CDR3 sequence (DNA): TGTGCCAGCAGTGAATACGGGACTAGGACCGGGGAGCTGTTTTTT.

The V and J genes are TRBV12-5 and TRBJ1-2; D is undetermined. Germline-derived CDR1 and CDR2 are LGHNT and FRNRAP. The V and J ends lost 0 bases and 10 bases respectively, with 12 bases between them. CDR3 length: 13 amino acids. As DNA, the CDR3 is TGTGCTAGTGGTTTGGTCATCGGGCCTCCCTACACCTTC. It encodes CASGLVIGPPYTF.

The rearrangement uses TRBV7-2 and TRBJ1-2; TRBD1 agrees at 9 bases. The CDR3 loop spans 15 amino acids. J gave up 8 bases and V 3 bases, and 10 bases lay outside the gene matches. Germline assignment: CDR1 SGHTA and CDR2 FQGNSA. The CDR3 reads CASSLTGGWVEGYTF. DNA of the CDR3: TGTGCCAGCAGCTTGACAGGGGGTTGGGTAGAGGGCTACACCTTC.

CDR3 residues: CASSYSKVAGGLEQFF. The CDR3 DNA reads as TGTGCCAGCAGTTACTCGAAGGTAGCGGGAGGGCTGGAGCAGTTCTTC. The chain links TRBV6-5 to TRBJ2-1; 11 bases align to TRBD2. CDR3 size: 16 residues. Trimming at V came to 0 bases and at J to 10 bases, leaving 8 bases not matched to a gene. Germline V gene sequence: CDR1 MNHEY, CDR2 SVGAGI.

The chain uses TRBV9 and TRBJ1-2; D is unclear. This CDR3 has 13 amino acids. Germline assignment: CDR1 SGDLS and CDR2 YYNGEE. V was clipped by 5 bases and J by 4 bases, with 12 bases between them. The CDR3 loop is CASRKRDSYGYTF. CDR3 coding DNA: TGTGCCAGCAGGAAGAGGGATAGCTATGGCTACACCTTC.

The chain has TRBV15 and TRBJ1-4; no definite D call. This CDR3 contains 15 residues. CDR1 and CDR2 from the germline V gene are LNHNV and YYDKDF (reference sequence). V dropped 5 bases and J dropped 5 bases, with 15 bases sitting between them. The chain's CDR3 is CATSVVVAKNEKLFF. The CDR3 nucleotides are TGTGCCACCAGCGTCGTGGTGGCGAAGAATGAAAAACTGTTTTTT. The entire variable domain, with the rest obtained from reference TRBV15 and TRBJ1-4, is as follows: DAMVIQNPRYQVTQFGKPVTLSCSQTLNHNVMYWYQQKSSQAPKLLFHYYDKDFNNEADTPDNFQSRRPNTSFCFLDIRSPGLGDTAMYLCATSVVVAKNEKLFFGSGTQLSVL.

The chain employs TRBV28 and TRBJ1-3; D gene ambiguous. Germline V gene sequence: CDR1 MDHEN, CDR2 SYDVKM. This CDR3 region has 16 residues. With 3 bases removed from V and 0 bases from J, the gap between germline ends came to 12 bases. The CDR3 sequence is CASSLLGFRSGNTIYF. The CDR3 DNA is TGTGCCAGCAGTTTGTTGGGATTTCGCTCTGGAAACACCATATATTTT.

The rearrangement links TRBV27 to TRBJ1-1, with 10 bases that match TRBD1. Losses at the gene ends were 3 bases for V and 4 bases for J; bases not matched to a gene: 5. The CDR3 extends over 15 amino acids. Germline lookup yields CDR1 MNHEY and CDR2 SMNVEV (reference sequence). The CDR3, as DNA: TGTGCCAGCAGTTTCACCGGACAGGGGGTCACTGAAGCTTTCTTT. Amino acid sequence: CASSFTGQGVTEAFF.

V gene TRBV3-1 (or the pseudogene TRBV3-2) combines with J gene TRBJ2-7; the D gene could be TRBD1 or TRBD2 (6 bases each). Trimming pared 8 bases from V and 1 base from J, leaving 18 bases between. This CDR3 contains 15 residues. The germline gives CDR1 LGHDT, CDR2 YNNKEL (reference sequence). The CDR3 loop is CASCDLGGSSYEQYF. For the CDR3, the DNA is TGTGCCAGCTGCGATCTGGGGGGCTCTTCCTACGAGCAGTACTTC.

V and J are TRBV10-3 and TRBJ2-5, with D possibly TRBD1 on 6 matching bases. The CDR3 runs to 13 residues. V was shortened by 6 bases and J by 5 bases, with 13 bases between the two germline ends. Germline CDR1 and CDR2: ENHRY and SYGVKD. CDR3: CAIRGDIGETQYF. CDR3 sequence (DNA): TGTGCCATCAGGGGGGACATTGGGGAGACCCAGTACTTC.

CDR3 loop: CASEGSTGPQHF. The CDR3 DNA is TGTGCCAGCGAAGGGAGCACAGGGCCCCAGCATTTT. This chain connects TRBV6-5 to TRBJ1-5, with D possibly matching TRBD1 (5 bases). Germline V gives CDR1 MNHEY, CDR2 SVGAGI. Trimming pared 8 bases from V and 9 bases from J, leaving 14 bases between. The CDR3 sequence is 12 residues long.

CDR3 bases: TGTGCCAGCTCACCCGAGGGACAGGGGACTGGCTACACCTTC. Its protein is CASSPEGQGTGYTF. This chain connects TRBV18 to TRBJ1-2; 10 bases map to TRBD1. The length of the CDR3 is 14 residues. Trimming removed 3 bases from V and 7 bases from J; junction bases left unmatched: 5. Per the germline V gene, CDR1 is KGHSH and CDR2 is LQKENI.

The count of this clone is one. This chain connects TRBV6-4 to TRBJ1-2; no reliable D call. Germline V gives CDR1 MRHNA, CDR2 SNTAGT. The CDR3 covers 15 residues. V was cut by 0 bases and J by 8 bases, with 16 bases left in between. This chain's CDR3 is CASSDSGRVKGGYTF. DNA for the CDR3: TGTGCCAGCAGTGACTCCGGCCGCGTAAAAGGAGGCTACACCTTC.

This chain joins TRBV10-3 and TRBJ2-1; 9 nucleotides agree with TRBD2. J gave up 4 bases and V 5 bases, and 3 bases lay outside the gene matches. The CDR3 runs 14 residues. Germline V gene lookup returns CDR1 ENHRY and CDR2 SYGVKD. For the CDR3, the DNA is TGTGCCATCAGTACGACTAGCGGATACAATGAGCAGTTCTTC. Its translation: CAISTTSGYNEQFF.

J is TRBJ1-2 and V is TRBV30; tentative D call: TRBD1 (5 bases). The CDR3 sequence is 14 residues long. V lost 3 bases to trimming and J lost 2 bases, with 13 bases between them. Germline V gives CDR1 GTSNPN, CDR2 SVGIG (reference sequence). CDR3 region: CAWRIRAGNYGYTF. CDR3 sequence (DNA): TGTGCCTGGAGGATCAGGGCAGGAAACTATGGCTACACCTTC.

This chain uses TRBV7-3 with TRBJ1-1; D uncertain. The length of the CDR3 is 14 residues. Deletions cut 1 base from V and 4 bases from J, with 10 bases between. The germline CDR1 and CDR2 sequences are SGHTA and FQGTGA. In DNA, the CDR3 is TGTGCCAGCAGCTTAAACGGTTGGATCACTGAAGCTTTCTTT. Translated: CASSLNGWITEAFF.